The next 22 T cell receptor beta chains were all read from a single sample in a study of CD8 T cells in Susac syndrome. It was with random hexamers that roughly 0.45 to 1 ug RNA was reverse transcribed. TCRdb independently ran MiXCR on the immunoSEQ multiplex PCR reads; one entry per CDR3 protein. The sample has some 260,000 distinct CDR3 sequences, approximately 81% seen once; the top ten hold approximately 0.11%. The sequencing input was CD8+ T cells from PBMCs. The receptor set was obtained from a human donor with multiple sclerosis.

The chain recombines TRBV28 with TRBJ2-3; 10 bases match TRBD2. V was clipped by 5 bases and J by 3 bases; unmatched bases: 11. This CDR3 has 17 residues. CDR1 MDHEN and CDR2 SYDVKM come from the germline V gene. CDR3 DNA: TGTGCCAGCAGTAGTCTTGGAGCGGGAGGGCCAACAGATACGCAGTATTTT. Amino acids: CASSSLGAGGPTDTQYF.

The CDR3 region is CASSILADRLNEQFF. The DNA of the CDR3 is TGTGCCAGCAGCATACTAGCGGACAGGCTCAATGAGCAGTTCTTC. The chain couples TRBV7-3 to TRBJ2-1; perhaps TRBD2 as D (8 bases). The CDR3 is 15 amino acids. The germline V and J ends were trimmed by 5 bases and 6 bases, with 17 bases remaining between them. Germline V CDR1 and CDR2: SGHTA, FQGTGA. Together with reference TRBV7-3 and TRBJ2-1, the CDR3 gives the full variable domain: GAGVSQTPSNKVTEKGKYVELRCDPISGHTALYWYRQSLGQGPEFLIYFQGTGAADDSGLPNDRFFAVRPEGSVSTLKIQRTERGDSAVYLCASSILADRLNEQFFGPGTRLTVL.

The chain combines TRBV10-3 with TRBJ2-3; no clear D gene. Looked up from germline, CDR1 is ENHRY and CDR2 is SYGVKD. V lost 0 bases and J 5 bases, leaving 6 bases between the germline ends. The CDR3 is made up of 13 amino acids. CDR3 DNA sequence: TGTGCCATCAGTGAGTCGGCCCAAGATACGCAGTATTTT. It encodes CAISESAQDTQYF.

The J gene is TRBJ1-4, the V gene TRBV4-1; TRBD1 matches 7 bases. The CDR3 contains 15 residues. V lost 4 bases to trimming and J lost 6 bases; unmatched junction nucleotides: 8. Germline V gives CDR1 MGHRA, CDR2 YSYEKL. The CDR3 region is CASSPFPRGDEKLFF. The CDR3 DNA reads TGCGCCAGCAGCCCCTTCCCCAGGGGGGATGAAAAACTGTTTTTT.

The sample holds a few counts of this clonotype. The V and J genes are TRBV7-2 and TRBJ2-3; tentative D call: TRBD1 (7 bases). The CDR3 consists of 16 residues. Germline CDR1 reads SGHTA; CDR2 reads FQGNSA. V shed 4 bases and J shed 2 bases, with 16 bases lying between them. The CDR3 is CASSSPTGRNTDTQYF. CDR3 DNA sequence: TGTGCCAGCAGCTCACCGACAGGGAGGAACACAGATACGCAGTATTTT.

The gene calls are TRBV3-1 and TRBJ2-1; TRBD2 matches 13 bases. The germline V gene has CDR1 LGHDT and CDR2 YNNKEL (reference sequence). The V segment lost 6 bases and the J segment 7 bases; nucleotides outside the gene matches: 12. CDR3 length: 17 amino acids. The CDR3 coding sequence is TGTGCCAGCAGTCTCGGGACTAGCGGGGTCCAGTCGAATGAGCAGTTCTTC. As protein: CASSLGTSGVQSNEQFF.

This clonotype was seen only once. This sequence joins TRBV6-5 and TRBJ2-1, with 9 bases that match TRBD2. V dropped 0 bases and J dropped 0; count of bases not matched to a gene: 9. The CDR3 is 19 residues long. The V gene's germline CDR1 is MNHEY and CDR2 SVGAGI. As DNA, the CDR3 is TGTGCCAGCAGTTACTCTATGCGGGAGGGTCCGAGCTCCTACAATGAGCAGTTCTTC. It specifies CASSYSMREGPSSYNEQFF.

The chain recombines TRBV12-3 or TRBV12-4 with TRBJ2-2, with 8 bases matching TRBD2. The CDR3 is 15 residues long. J was trimmed by 1 base and V by 6 bases; bases with no gene match: 4. CDR3 amino acids: CASRPGRVNTGELFF. CDR3 in DNA: TGTGCCAGCAGACCCGGGAGGGTGAACACCGGGGAGCTGTTTTTT.

This sequence joins TRBV6-5 and TRBJ2-3; D gene uncertain. Trimming removed 0 bases at V and 3 bases at J, with 19 bases between. Germline V gene lookup returns CDR1 MNHEY and CDR2 SVGAGI. The CDR3 spans 18 residues. Here the CDR3 DNA reads TGTGCCAGCAGTTACTCGACTGCCGGTACATCGGCTACAGATACGCAGTATTTT. Its translation: CASSYSTAGTSATDTQYF.

The gene calls are TRBV2 and TRBJ2-7; 9 bases map to TRBD2. The junction had 4 bases not matched to a gene; V was cut back by 10 bases and J by 0 bases. The CDR3 length is 13 residues. The germline V gene encodes CDR1 SNHLY and CDR2 FYNNEI. The CDR3 spells CATRTSDSYEQYF. In DNA form, the CDR3 reads TGTGCCACCCGGACTAGCGACTCCTACGAGCAGTACTTC. The whole variable domain, filled in from reference TRBV2 and TRBJ2-7, reads EPEVTQTPSHQVTQMGQEVILRCVPISNHLYFYWYRQILGQKVEFLVSFYNNEISEKSEIFDDQFSVERPDGSNFTLKIRSTKLEDSAMYFCATRTSDSYEQYFGPGTRLTVT.

J is TRBJ1-4 and V is TRBV7-9; D is uncertain. The V and J ends lost 5 bases and 7 bases respectively, with 17 bases between them. The CDR3 is 15 amino acids. Germline CDR1 is SEHNR and CDR2 is FQNEAQ (reference sequence). The CDR3 DNA reads as TGTGCCAGCAGCCCGGCGGAAGAGGTTTTTGAAAAACTGTTTTTT. Its protein is CASSPAEEVFEKLFF.

This clonotype was recorded once. The gene calls are TRBV3-1 and TRBJ2-7; 7 bases agree with TRBD1. The germline CDR1 and CDR2 sequences are LGHDT and YNNKEL (reference sequence). V trimming: 1 base; J trimming: 6 bases; junction bases outside the gene matches: 6. The CDR3 extends over 14 amino acids. The CDR3 region has the DNA TGTGCCAGCAGCCAAGTAGAGGGGGCCTGCGAGCAGTACTTC. Protein sequence: CASSQVEGACEQYF.

The chain couples TRBV19 to TRBJ1-5, with D possibly matching TRBD1 (5 bases). The CDR3 has 13 residues. The V and J ends lost 11 bases and 7 bases respectively, with 18 bases between them. Germline lookup yields CDR1 LNHDA and CDR2 SQIVND (reference sequence). Written as DNA, the CDR3 is TGTGCCGTTCAGGGTGAGGAGGGGCAGCCCCAGCATTTT. Translated, it gives CAVQGEEGQPQHF.

The chain recombines TRBV7-9 with TRBJ2-5; D tentatively fits TRBD1 or TRBD2 (7 bases each). This CDR3 region has 15 residues. Trimming stripped 5 bases from V and 2 bases from J, with 15 bases between. The germline V gene has CDR1 SEHNR and CDR2 FQNEAQ (reference sequence). CDR3 sequence: CASSQGGTVQETQYF. Here the CDR3 DNA reads TGTGCCAGCAGCCAGGGGGGGACAGTACAAGAGACCCAGTACTTC.

J is TRBJ2-3 and V is TRBV28; TRBD2 matches 9 bases. With 10 bases clipped from V and 6 bases from J, the junction kept 20 bases outside the gene matches. CDR3 length: 17 residues. Germline V gene lookup returns CDR1 MDHEN and CDR2 SYDVKM. CDR3 DNA sequence: TGTGCCACCATGGCCCTAGCGGGATGGGGGACACTTGATACGCAGTATTTT. It specifies CATMALAGWGTLDTQYF. Filled out from reference TRBV28 and TRBJ2-3, the complete variable domain reads DVKVTQSSRYLVKRTGEKVFLECVQDMDHENMFWYRQDPGLGLRLIYFSYDVKMKEKGDIPEGYSVSREKKERFSLILESASTNQTSMYLCATMALAGWGTLDTQYFGPGTRLTVL.

This sequence joins TRBV9 and TRBJ1-3; no clear D gene. The CDR3 runs 11 residues. V was shortened by 3 bases and J by 11 bases, with 9 bases between the two germline ends. Germline V gene lookup returns CDR1 SGDLS and CDR2 YYNGEE. The CDR3 loop is CASSGSNAIYF. CDR3 DNA: TGTGCCAGCAGCGGATCCAACGCCATATATTTT.

The V gene is TRBV28, the J gene TRBJ2-1; 10 bases fit TRBD2. CDR1 is MDHEN and CDR2 is SYDVKM in the germline V gene. CDR3 length equals 16 residues. The junction had 7 bases not matched to a gene; V was cut back by 4 bases and J by 4 bases. The CDR3 is CASSSPRAGGYNEQFF. CDR3 nucleotides: TGTGCCAGCAGTTCCCCCCGAGCGGGAGGGTACAATGAGCAGTTCTTC.

V usage is TRBV7-2 and J usage is TRBJ2-1; 10 bases are shared with TRBD2. The CDR3 spans 15 residues. The V gene end was trimmed by 1 base and the J gene end by 7 bases; junction bases not matched to a gene: 4. Germline CDR1 SGHTA, CDR2 FQGNSA. CDR3 bases: TGTGCCAGCAGCTTAGGGGCTAGCGGGAGAAATGAGCAGTTCTTC. Its translation: CASSLGASGRNEQFF.

The J gene is TRBJ2-1, the V gene TRBV7-9, with D tentatively TRBD1 or TRBD2 (5 bases each). The germline gives CDR1 SEHNR, CDR2 FQNEAQ (reference sequence). Trimming removed 4 bases at V and 6 bases at J, with 13 bases between. This CDR3 spans 14 amino acids. In nucleotides, the CDR3 is TGTGCCAGCAGCTCACTGGGACCCATCAATGAGCAGTTCTTC. This gives the protein CASSSLGPINEQFF.

The gene calls are TRBV20-1 and TRBJ2-7; TRBD2 matches at 9 bases. The V and J ends lost 0 bases and 3 bases, in that order; junction bases with no gene match: 6. The CDR3 spans 15 residues. From germline, CDR1 is DFQATT and CDR2 SNEGSKA (reference sequence). In DNA form, the CDR3 reads TGCAGTGCTAGAGATCGGAATAGCGGGAGCTACGAGCAGTACTTC. It codes for CSARDRNSGSYEQYF.

The chain recombines TRBV27 with TRBJ1-2; D is ambiguous. This CDR3 comprises 13 residues. Germline-derived CDR1 and CDR2 are MNHEY and SMNVEV (reference sequence). V shed 6 bases and J shed 4 bases, with 12 bases lying between them. The CDR3 DNA reads as TGTGCCAGCAGCCGAGGGTTGAGCTATGGCTACACCTTC. Protein product: CASSRGLSYGYTF.

The J gene is TRBJ1-2, the V gene TRBV4-1; D remains unclear. The CDR3 contains 17 residues. CDR1 and CDR2 from the germline V gene are MGHRA and YSYEKL. The ends were cut back, 2 bases at V and 6 bases at J, with 22 bases in the middle. In DNA form, the CDR3 reads TGCGCCAGCAGCCAAAGTCTACAAGTCCCGAGCCTTCATGGCTACACCTTC. It codes for CASSQSLQVPSLHGYTF.